These T cell receptor beta chains were read from a single sample in a study of T cell repertoires in cytomegalovirus infection. No antigen is known for these receptors. One entry per CDR3 protein, called by TCRdb with MiXCR from the reads. The sample has about 500,000 distinct CDR3 sequences, around 35% seen once. The sequencing here drew on cultured PBMCs, taken from culture after CMV antigen stimulation. The receptors originated from a human donor in good health (CMV status not recorded). Some clones in this sample may be carry-over from other donors' samples. Each CDR3 is given with its conserved first and last residue. Fields, in order: J gene, clone size, V gene, CDR3 length, D gene, CDR3 protein, CDR3 DNA. A D gene is named only where the DNA matches it firmly. Size is omitted from some rows. Given values are once, few, many or a class for expanded clones.

TRBJ2-6 few TRBV6-2/TRBV6-3 15 - CASVDGSAGANVLTF TGTGCCAGCGTGGACGGGAGCGCTGGGGCCAACGTCCTGACTTTC
TRBJ2-2 - TRBV6-1 14 TRBD2 CASRELAVTGELFF TGTGCCAGCAGGGAACTAGCGGTAACCGGGGAGCTGTTTTTT
TRBJ1-5 many TRBV6-1 12 - CASRENNQPQHF TGTGCCAGCAGGGAAAACAATCAGCCCCAGCATTTT
TRBJ1-4 once TRBV6-5 14 - CASSPRRGREKLFF TGTGCCAGCAGTCCCCGAAGGGGACGTGAAAAACTGTTTTTT
TRBJ1-2 few TRBV12-3/TRBV12-4 12 - CASSTRNYGYTF TGTGCCAGCAGTACGAGGAACTATGGCTACACCTTC
TRBJ2-1 - TRBV11-2 16 TRBD2 CASSRSGTSGYNEQFF TGTGCCAGCAGCCGTTCCGGGACTAGCGGATACAATGAGCAGTTCTTC
TRBJ1-2 few TRBV19 16 TRBD1 CASSPTGAYNYYGYTF TGTGCCAGTAGTCCGACAGGGGCATACAACTACTATGGCTACACCTTC
TRBJ1-6 many TRBV7-2 15 TRBD1 CASSPGQASLGALHF TGTGCCAGCAGCCCCGGACAGGCTAGTTTAGGGGCCCTCCACTTT
TRBJ1-1 - TRBV5-1 13 - CASSDRQKAEAFF TGCGCCAGCAGCGACCGACAGAAAGCTGAAGCTTTCTTT
TRBJ1-1 - TRBV7-8 14 - CASSSWGENTEAFF TGTGCCAGCAGCTCCTGGGGGGAGAACACTGAAGCTTTCTTT
TRBJ1-4 few TRBV7-6 13 - CASSSETGTELFF TGTGCCAGCAGCTCCGAGACCGGGACGGAACTGTTTTTT
TRBJ2-1 - TRBV20-1 14 - CSARAPVGGNEQFF TGCAGTGCTAGAGCCCCAGTAGGAGGAAATGAGCAGTTCTTC
TRBJ2-3 - TRBV4-2 15 - CASSQSLGNTDTQYF TGTGCCAGCAGCCAATCCCTTGGGAACACAGATACGCAGTATTTT
TRBJ2-1 few TRBV6-5 15 - CASRHDYISYNEQFF TGTGCCAGCAGGCACGACTATATTAGTTACAATGAGCAGTTCTTC
TRBJ1-2 few TRBV25-1 15 - CASSDLDYSNYGYTF TGTGCCAGCAGTGACCTGGACTATTCTAACTATGGCTACACCTTC
TRBJ1-1 once TRBV2 13 - CASGTGMNTEAFF TGTGCCAGCGGAACAGGGATGAACACTGAAGCTTTCTTT
TRBJ1-1 - TRBV7-2 15 TRBD1 CASSYGQAMNTEAFF TGTGCCAGCAGCTACGGACAGGCGATGAACACTGAAGCTTTCTTT
TRBJ2-1 - TRBV9 14 - CASSLSGSRDEQFF TGTGCCAGCAGCCTCTCGGGATCTCGGGATGAGCAGTTCTTC
TRBJ1-2 few TRBV12-3/TRBV12-4 15 TRBD1 CASRETGGFNYGYTF TGTGCCAGCAGGGAGACAGGGGGCTTTAACTATGGCTACACCTTC
TRBJ1-1 - TRBV7-9 13 - CASSPSGNGEAFF TGTGCCAGCAGCCCCTCGGGGAACGGTGAAGCTTTCTTT
TRBJ2-4 once TRBV29-1 13 - CSVEALGGGIQYF TGCAGCGTTGAAGCCTTGGGGGGTGGCATTCAGTACTTC
TRBJ2-4 many TRBV7-8 15 TRBD2 CASSPLAGVSNIQYF TGTGCCAGCAGCCCTTTAGCGGGAGTCTCGAACATTCAGTACTTC
TRBJ1-4 - TRBV5-4 15 TRBD1 CASSLGDRAGEKLFF TGTGCCAGCAGCTTGGGGGACAGGGCCGGGGAAAAACTGTTTTTT
TRBJ1-1 - TRBV7-9 15 - CASSPRGAGNTEAFF TGTGCCAGCAGCCCCAGGGGCGCTGGGAACACTGAAGCTTTCTTT
TRBJ2-6 few TRBV3-1 13 - CACRKAGANVLTF TGTGCCTGCCGTAAAGCTGGGGCCAACGTCCTGACTTTC
TRBJ2-2 - TRBV28 16 - CASSFPGLQNTGELFF TGTGCCAGCAGTTTCCCGGGACTGCAAAACACCGGGGAGCTGTTTTTT
TRBJ2-1 - TRBV24-1 17 TRBD2 CATSDSSGLAGYNEQFF TGTGCCACCAGTGATTCTTCGGGACTAGCGGGATACAATGAGCAGTTCTTC
TRBJ2-5 - TRBV28 15 TRBD2 CASSTPGLAQETQYF TGTGCCAGCAGTACACCGGGACTAGCCCAAGAGACCCAGTACTTC
TRBJ2-2 - TRBV19 14 - CASRRPGEAGELFF TGTGCCAGTAGGAGACCAGGCGAAGCAGGGGAGCTGTTTTTT
TRBJ1-4 few TRBV28 13 - CASTRQKNEKLFF TGTGCCAGCACGAGACAGAAGAATGAAAAACTGTTTTTT
TRBJ2-3 - TRBV24-1 14 - CATSDSMNTDTQYF TGTGCCACCAGTGATTCCATGAACACAGATACGCAGTATTTT
TRBJ2-5 few TRBV12-3/TRBV12-4 15 - CASSFWDPIGETQYF TGTGCCAGCAGTTTCTGGGACCCTATTGGAGAGACCCAGTACTTC
TRBJ1-1 - TRBV4-1 18 - CASSLLSLFPPDGTEAFF TGCGCCAGCAGCCTCTTGAGTTTGTTCCCCCCTGATGGCACTGAAGCTTTCTTT
TRBJ1-5 few TRBV2 16 - CASSEALRSTGQPQHF TGTGCCAGCAGTGAAGCGCTTAGGTCGACAGGCCAGCCCCAGCATTTT
TRBJ2-1 - TRBV7-2 17 TRBD2 CASSLRLAGGLGNEQFF TGTGCCAGCAGCTTAAGACTAGCGGGAGGGTTGGGGAATGAGCAGTTCTTC
TRBJ2-3 once TRBV6-6 12 - CASSYRGGTQYF TGTGCCAGCAGTTACAGGGGAGGTACGCAGTATTTT
TRBJ2-1 - TRBV6-2/TRBV6-3 15 - CASSYSTPPNNEQFF TGTGCCAGCAGTTACTCGACCCCACCTAACAATGAGCAGTTCTTC
TRBJ2-3 - TRBV30 13 TRBD1 CAWMGQSTDTQYF TGTGCCTGGATGGGACAGAGCACAGATACGCAGTATTTT
TRBJ2-1 few TRBV19 18 TRBD2 CASSIIAGFSPHGNEQFF TGTGCCAGTAGTATAATAGCGGGATTTTCACCCCACGGGAATGAGCAGTTCTTC
TRBJ2-7 - TRBV9 12 - CASNNGVGEQYF TGTGCCAGCAACAATGGGGTAGGCGAGCAGTACTTC
TRBJ2-1 - TRBV6-4 14 TRBD2 CASHCGGGYNEQFF TGTGCCAGCCATTGCGGCGGGGGGTACAATGAGCAGTTCTTC
TRBJ1-2 - TRBV7-2 11 - CASSQSYGYTF TGTGCCAGCAGCCAAAGCTATGGCTACACCTTC